These 21 T cell receptor beta chains share one sample of origin, sequenced in a study of T-cell reconstitution after alpha-beta-depleted transplantation in children. The authors prepared the TCRbeta library with unique molecular identifiers. TCRdb re-derived calls from the PCR reads in MiXCR, one entry per CDR3 protein. This sample yields about 300,000 distinct CDR3 sequences, of which roughly a tenth are seen a single time; roughly 7.1% belongs to the top ten. The sample was PBMCs, taken before TCRalphabeta/CD19-depleted stem cell transplant. Receptor source: a boy less than two years old with acute myeloid leukemia, due to receive a stem cell transplant.

This clonotype has at least ten counts. This chain connects TRBV7-9 to TRBJ1-3; 11 bases agree with TRBD1. CDR3 length equals 14 residues. CDR1 SEHNR and CDR2 FQNEAQ come from the germline V gene (reference sequence). Unmatched junction bases numbered 4, after V lost 4 bases and J lost 8 bases. The CDR3 coding sequence is TGTGCCAGCAGCTGGCGGGGACAGGGGGACACCATATATTTT. It specifies CASSWRGQGDTIYF.

This clonotype was seen a handful of times. J is TRBJ2-2 and V is TRBV20-1; D possibly corresponds to TRBD1 (6 bases). Trimming left V 1 base short and J 1 base short, with 13 bases between. This CDR3 is built from 16 residues. Germline loops: CDR1 DFQATT, CDR2 SNEGSKA (reference sequence). The CDR3 region has the DNA TGCAGTGCTAGAGTACGCCAGGGACAGAACACCGGGGAGCTGTTTTTT. Its translation: CSARVRQGQNTGELFF.

The chain carries TRBV12-3 or TRBV12-4 and TRBJ1-3, with D perhaps matching TRBD1 (6 bases). The CDR3 sequence is 16 residues long. V lost 2 bases to trimming and J lost 0 bases, with 11 bases between them. CDR3 sequence: CASSLRGGGSGNTIYF. As DNA, the CDR3 is TGTGCCAGCAGTTTAAGGGGGGGGGGCTCTGGAAACACCATATATTTT.

This clonotype has at least ten counts. The chain carries TRBV20-1 and TRBJ2-1; TRBD2 agrees at 12 bases. V trimming: 2 bases; J trimming: 11 bases; junction bases outside the gene matches: 10. The length of the CDR3 is 15 residues. Germline V lookup: CDR1 DFQATT, CDR2 SNEGSKA (reference sequence). CDR3 region: CSARFRRLAGDQQFF. Here the CDR3 DNA reads TGCAGTGCTAGATTCCGGAGACTAGCGGGAGACCAGCAGTTCTTC.

This clonotype was seen repeatedly, ten times or more. V and J are TRBV28 and TRBJ2-7, with D unresolved. V was shortened by 5 bases and J by 0 bases, with 8 bases between the two germline ends. This CDR3 region has 13 residues. Germline V CDR1 and CDR2: MDHEN, SYDVKM. The CDR3 here is CASSVQVSYEQYF. For the CDR3, the DNA is TGTGCCAGCAGTGTTCAGGTCTCCTACGAGCAGTACTTC.

The V gene is TRBV5-6, the J gene TRBJ2-4; possible D gene TRBD1, 6 bases. CDR3 length equals 14 residues. Trimming pared 1 base from V and 9 bases from J, leaving 14 bases between. Germline V lookup: CDR1 SGHDT, CDR2 YYEEEE. The CDR3 coding sequence is TGTGCCAGCAGCTTGAGGGGGTGGTTGGGCATTCAGTACTTC. Translated: CASSLRGWLGIQYF.

About this clonotype: The junction departs from the called germline gene at one end, perhaps through a read error. The chain employs TRBV29-1 and TRBJ1-2, with D maybe TRBD1 (5 bases). Germline CDR1 reads SQVTM; CDR2 reads ANQGSEA. The CDR3 sequence is 11 residues long. CDR3 region: CSVGQNYGHTF. In DNA form, the CDR3 reads TGCAGCGTTGGACAGAACTATGGCCACACCTTC.

The chain combines TRBV24-1 with TRBJ2-5; TRBD2 agrees at 12 bases. In germline, CDR1 is KGHDR, CDR2 SFDVKD. The CDR3 is 18 amino acids. V lost 4 bases and J lost 4; bases outside the gene matches: 12. CDR3 bases: TGTGCCACCAGTGACCCCTTTCTGGGGGGACTAGCGGGAGAGACCCAGTACTTC. Residues: CATSDPFLGGLAGETQYF.

The chain uses TRBV10-3 and TRBJ1-5; TRBD1 agrees at 10 bases. Germline CDR1 is ENHRY and CDR2 is SYGVKD. V lost 2 bases to trimming and J lost 0 bases; unmatched junction nucleotides: 10. The CDR3 loop spans 19 amino acids. The CDR3 DNA follows: TGTGCCATCAGTGAGACCCGGGACAGGGGACTTTATAGCAATCAGCCCCAGCATTTT. This sequence encodes CAISETRDRGLYSNQPQHF.

This clonotype occurred many times. The V call is TRBV7-3, the J call TRBJ2-5; 14 bases align to TRBD2. The V gene's germline CDR1 is SGHTA and CDR2 FQGTGA. The CDR3 sequence is 16 residues long. V trimming: 5 bases; J trimming: 4 bases; junction bases outside the gene matches: 6. Here the CDR3 reads CASSDGLAGGLETQYF. CDR3 bases: TGTGCCAGCAGCGACGGACTAGCGGGGGGTCTAGAGACCCAGTACTTC.

This clonotype was counted at least ten times. The J gene is TRBJ1-2, the V gene TRBV24-1; tentatively, D is TRBD1 (5 bases). Trimming left V 4 bases short and J 2 bases short, with 7 bases between. The CDR3 is made up of 13 amino acids. Germline CDR1 is KGHDR and CDR2 is SFDVKD. The DNA for the CDR3 is TGTGCCACCAGTGAATACAGGAACTATGGCTACACCTTC. It specifies CATSEYRNYGYTF.

A note on this clonotype: This clone may be a read error of a much larger clone one base away. The rearrangement uses TRBV20-1 and TRBJ2-3; D is perhaps TRBD1 or TRBD2 (5 bases each). Germline loops: CDR1 DFQATT, CDR2 SNEGSKA (reference sequence). The CDR3 covers 13 residues. The CDR3, as DNA: TGCAGTGCCCCGACGGGGCCCACAGATAGGCAGTATTTT. Amino acid sequence: CSAPTGPTDRQYF.

This clonotype was observed many times. The chain is built from TRBV6-1 and TRBJ2-5; tentative D call: TRBD2 (6 bases). The V gene lost 8 bases and the J gene lost 4 bases, with 14 bases spanning the gap. This CDR3 comprises 13 residues. Per the germline V gene, CDR1 is MNHNS and CDR2 is SASEGT. The CDR3 sequence: CASHWWEAETQYF. The CDR3 DNA is TGTGCCAGCCACTGGTGGGAGGCAGAGACCCAGTACTTC.

Concerning this clonotype itself: The junction shows a germline mismatch at one end, possibly a read error. The rearrangement links TRBV5-5 to TRBJ1-2; D gene ambiguous. The CDR3 has 13 residues. Germline CDR1 SGHKS, CDR2 YYEKEE (reference sequence). CDR3: CAISLEALYGYTF. CDR3 coding DNA: TGTGCCATCAGCTTGGAGGCCCTCTATGGCTACACCTTC.

This clonotype was picked up many times. V usage is TRBV3-1 and J usage is TRBJ2-4, with D possibly TRBD2 on 6 matching bases. Germline CDR1 is LGHDT and CDR2 is YNNKEL (reference sequence). The CDR3 length is 14 residues. V lost 5 bases and J 0 bases, leaving 8 bases between the germline ends. The CDR3 is CASSEGLAKNIQYF. The CDR3 coding sequence is TGTGCCAGCAGCGAGGGACTAGCCAAAAACATTCAGTACTTC.

The CDR3 DNA follows: TGTGCCAGCACCCCTATGAGACCGGATCCTTATGGCTACACCTTC. Its protein product is CASTPMRPDPYGYTF. V gene TRBV5-6 combines with J gene TRBJ1-2; D ambiguous. There are 15 residues in the CDR3. V lost 6 bases and J 5 bases, leaving 20 bases between the germline ends. CDR1 is SGHDT, CDR2 YYEEEE, per germline.

This clonotype was observed at least ten times. The chain links TRBV29-1 to TRBJ2-1, with TRBD1 as a possible D gene (6 bases). Trimming pared 3 bases from V and 7 bases from J, leaving 16 bases between. CDR3 length: 14 amino acids. Germline assignment: CDR1 SQVTM and CDR2 ANQGSEA. CDR3 residues: CSVDKPGVGNEQFF. CDR3 in DNA: TGCAGCGTTGATAAACCAGGGGTAGGGAATGAGCAGTTCTTC.

In this sample, this clonotype turned up a few times. The rearrangement uses TRBV30 and TRBJ2-7; no clear D. With 5 bases removed from V and 3 bases from J, the gap between germline ends came to 8 bases. The CDR3 has 11 amino acids. The germline V gene has CDR1 GTSNPN and CDR2 SVGIG (reference sequence). The CDR3 is CAWSQHYEQYF. CDR3 DNA sequence: TGTGCCTGGTCCCAACACTACGAGCAGTACTTC.

This clonotype was seen more than once but under ten times. The gene calls are TRBV28 and TRBJ2-2; 11 bases agree with TRBD2. Germline CDR1 MDHEN, CDR2 SYDVKM. CDR3 size: 15 residues. With V trimmed by 6 bases and J by 6 bases, 6 bases remained unmatched. The CDR3 bases are TGTGCCAGCAGCCCTAGCGGGGGGTCTCCCGGGGAGCTGTTTTTT. Translating it yields CASSPSGGSPGELFF.

There are a few counts of this clonotype. The rearrangement joins TRBV14 to TRBJ1-1; possible D gene TRBD1, 6 bases. The ends were cut back, 4 bases at V and 5 bases at J, with 17 bases in the middle. CDR1 and CDR2 from the germline V gene are SGHDN and FVKESK. This CDR3 has 15 residues. In nucleotides, the CDR3 is TGTGCCAGCAGCCTGCAATCAGGGGCATGGACTGAAGCTTTCTTT. Translating it yields CASSLQSGAWTEAFF. The variable domain in full, with the rest retrieved from reference TRBV14 and TRBJ1-1, is EAGVTQFPSHSVIEKGQTVTLRCDPISGHDNLYWYRRVMGKEIKFLLHFVKESKQDESGMPNNRFLAERTGGTYSTLKVQPAELEDSGVYFCASSLQSGAWTEAFFGQGTRLTVV.

CDR3 amino acids: CASSGPGTGYQETQYF. Here the CDR3 DNA reads TGTGCCAGCTCAGGGCCCGGGACAGGGTACCAAGAGACCCAGTACTTC. The V gene is TRBV18, the J gene TRBJ2-5; TRBD1 aligns across 9 bases. Germline CDR1 is KGHSH and CDR2 is LQKENI. Germline trimming cut 5 bases from V and 0 bases from J; bases unmatched to any gene: 7. The CDR3 has 16 residues.